This TCR beta chain was sequenced for a study of CD8+ T cells in alopecia areata. Study outcomes and limitations: There were also resident alphabeta T cells of normal skin sequenced in scalp samples. Across lesional scalp, and particularly alopecia totalis/universalis, clonality surpassed that of normal scalp.

CD4+ cells underwent sorting into CD25+CD127- cells for 5 or 6 patients. The CDR3 is made up of 11 amino acids. The germline V and J ends were trimmed by 3 bases and 4 bases, with 7 bases remaining between them. CDR1 and CDR2 from the germline V gene are GTSNPN and SVGIG (reference sequence). A word on this clone: Its specificity is not known.

Isolated RNA was reverse transcribed into cDNA used as the sequencing template. Profiled with immunoSEQ multiplex PCR; TCRdb holds only in-frame clones, not every one. The sample has more than 7,000 clones, less than 75% seen once. Sample: CD4+ Tregs sorted from blood. The rearrangement joins TRBV30 to TRBJ2-7, with no clear D. The TCR sequence derives from a human donor with alopecia areata. The chain's CDR3 is CAWRLKYEQYF. CDR3 nucleotides: TGTGCCTGGAGATTAAAATACGAGCAGTACTTC.